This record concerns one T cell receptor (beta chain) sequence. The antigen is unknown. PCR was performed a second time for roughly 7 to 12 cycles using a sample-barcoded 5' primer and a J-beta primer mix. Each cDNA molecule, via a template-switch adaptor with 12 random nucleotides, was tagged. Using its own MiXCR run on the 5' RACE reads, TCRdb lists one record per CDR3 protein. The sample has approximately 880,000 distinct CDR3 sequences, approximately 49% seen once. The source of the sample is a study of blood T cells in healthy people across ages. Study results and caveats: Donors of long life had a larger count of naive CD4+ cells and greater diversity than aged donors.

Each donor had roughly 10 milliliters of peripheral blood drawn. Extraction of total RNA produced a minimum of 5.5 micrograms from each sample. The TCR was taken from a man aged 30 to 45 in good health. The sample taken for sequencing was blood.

CDR3 sequence (DNA): TGCATTAGCAGGGGCCTGAACACTGAAGCTTTCTTT. It codes for CISRGLNTEAFF. J is TRBJ1-1 and V is TRBV20-1; a weak D match, TRBD1 (6 bases). This CDR3 is 12 amino acids long. Germline CDR1 is DFQATT and CDR2 is SNEGSKA (reference sequence).